The 12 T cell receptor beta chains listed next were all sequenced from one sample in a study of blood T cells in healthy people across ages. For the second PCR, which ran for roughly 6 to 11 cycles, a sample-barcoded 5' primer and a J-beta primer mix were used. In TCRdb, the 5' RACE reads were re-called with MiXCR into one record per CDR3 protein. This sample has under 1 million distinct CDR3 sequences, with approximately 44% found just once. Specimen: blood. The receptors were sampled from a man aged 55 to 70 in good health.

The V gene is TRBV20-1, the J gene TRBJ2-5; D may correspond to TRBD1 or TRBD2 (6 bases each). The CDR3 sequence is 16 residues long. Germline loops: CDR1 DFQATT, CDR2 SNEGSKA (reference sequence). V was clipped by 3 bases and J by 3 bases, with 20 bases between them. The CDR3 DNA reads as TGCAGTGCTAGCGCCTTGAGGGGGGTTTTTGAAGAGACCCAGTACTTC. Translating gives CSASALRGVFEETQYF.

This clonotype has a handful of counts. This chain links TRBV21-1 with TRBJ2-5. TRBV21-1 is reported as a pseudogene. The CDR3 runs to 13 residues. The CDR3 region has the DNA TGTGCCAGCAGCGGGAAAAGGTGGGAGACCCAGTACTTC. Translating it yields CASSGKRWETQYF.

This clonotype appeared a few times. The V and J genes are TRBV10-2 and TRBJ2-5, with D perhaps given as TRBD1 or TRBD2 (5 bases each). V was trimmed by 5 bases and J by 5 bases, leaving 12 bases between them. Germline V CDR1 and CDR2: WSHSY, SAAADI. The CDR3 consists of 13 residues. The CDR3 nucleotides read TGCGCCAGCAGTTGGGGGTTGGGGGAGACCCAGTACTTC. Its protein product is CASSWGLGETQYF.

This chain links TRBV11-2 with TRBJ1-6; D is unclear. CDR3 length equals 14 residues. Germline assignment: CDR1 SGHAT and CDR2 FQNNGV. V lost 5 bases and J 2 bases, leaving 7 bases between the germline ends. The CDR3 sequence: CASSKDPYNSPLHF. Written as DNA, the CDR3 is TGTGCCAGCAGCAAGGACCCCTATAATTCACCCCTCCACTTT.

This clonotype was recorded a few times. V gene TRBV6-2 or TRBV6-3 combines with J gene TRBJ2-3; 9 nucleotides match TRBD2. The germline gives CDR1 MNHEY, CDR2 SVGEGT. J lost 3 bases, V lost 11 bases, and 6 bases had no gene match. The CDR3 extends over 13 amino acids. CDR3 amino acids: CAGQTSGTDTQYF. CDR3 sequence (DNA): TGTGCCGGACAGACTAGCGGAACAGATACGCAGTATTTT.

This clonotype was found once. In DNA form, the CDR3 reads TGTGCCGTGGACACAACTAACTATGGCTACACCTTC. The encoded protein is CAVDTTNYGYTF. The chain links TRBV6-2 or TRBV6-3 to TRBJ1-2, with a tentative D call TRBD1 (5 bases). Trimming shortened V by 11 bases and J by 0 bases, and 10 bases separated the two germline ends. Per germline, CDR1 MNHEY and CDR2 SVGEGT. This CDR3 is built from 12 residues.

V usage is TRBV9 and J usage is TRBJ2-4; perhaps D is TRBD1 or TRBD2 (6 bases each). The J call may be in error: the DNA end matches TRBJ2-7 better. Germline CDR1 reads SGDLS; CDR2 reads YYNGEE. This CDR3 spans 14 amino acids. The CDR3 reads CASSVEGGYYEQYF. CDR3 in DNA: TGTGCCAGCAGCGTAGAGGGGGGATACTACGAGCAGTACTTC.

About this clonotype itself: At one end, the junction sequence differs from germline, possibly due to a read error. The chain uses TRBV12-3 or TRBV12-4 and TRBJ2-6, with D tentatively TRBD1 (5 bases). This CDR3 spans 15 amino acids. Here the CDR3 reads CASSPRNSGANILTF. The CDR3 bases are TGTGCCAGCAGTCCCCGCAACTCTGGGGCCAACATCCTGACTTTC.

This chain links TRBV20-1 with TRBJ1-5; D uncertain. Germline CDR1 reads DFQATT; CDR2 reads SNEGSKA (reference sequence). There are 14 residues in the CDR3. The V end lost 0 bases, the J end lost 6 bases, and 12 bases lay between the germline ends. Here the CDR3 reads CSARDGMGFQPQHF. Written as DNA, the CDR3 is TGCAGTGCTAGAGATGGTATGGGATTTCAGCCCCAGCATTTT.

This clonotype was detected many times. The chain has TRBV7-9 and TRBJ2-3; D is unclear. Germline values: CDR1 SEHNR, CDR2 FQNEAQ (reference sequence). V was trimmed by 2 bases and J by 4 bases, leaving 16 bases between them. This CDR3 is built from 16 residues. This CDR3 reads CASSLWATGEADTQYF. CDR3 DNA sequence: TGTGCCAGCAGCTTATGGGCTACGGGTGAGGCAGATACGCAGTATTTT.

The chain is built from TRBV4-1 and TRBJ2-1, with D possibly matching TRBD1 (6 bases). Germline CDR1 MGHRA, CDR2 YSYEKL. This CDR3 is built from 16 residues. The V end lost 1 base, the J end lost 4 bases, and 14 bases lay between the germline ends. The CDR3 is CASSQGATTGYNEQFF. The CDR3, as DNA: TGCGCCAGCAGCCAAGGAGCGACGACAGGATACAATGAGCAGTTCTTC.

This clonotype has a handful of counts. The chain employs TRBV20-1 and TRBJ1-2, with D perhaps matching TRBD1 (5 bases). This CDR3 is built from 14 residues. Germline loops: CDR1 DFQATT, CDR2 SNEGSKA (reference sequence). V was shortened by 1 base and J by 4 bases, with 13 bases between the two germline ends. The CDR3 loop reads CSARGLGAGYGYTF. The CDR3 DNA reads as TGCAGTGCTAGAGGCCTAGGGGCAGGCTATGGCTACACCTTC.